The 23 T cell receptor beta chains in this list originate from one sample, sequenced in a study of blood T cell repertoires in COVID-19. TCRdb keeps only in-frame clones here, not all; method: immunoSEQ multiplex PCR. There are tens of thousands of clones in the sample; approximately 80% occur only once, and roughly 10% lies in the top ten. The sample taken for sequencing was peripheral blood. The receptors stem from a human donor in a cohort sampled during active COVID-19.

The CDR3 DNA reads as TGTGCCAGCAGTTCCCTGACAGGGGGGCTGAACACTGAAGCTTTCTTT. It encodes CASSSLTGGLNTEAFF. The chain has TRBV6-5 and TRBJ1-1; 9 nucleotides agree with TRBD1. The CDR3 consists of 16 residues. After removal of 4 bases from V and 0 bases from J, the junction contained 6 bases not matched to a gene. Per the germline V gene, CDR1 is MNHEY and CDR2 is SVGAGI.

The chain couples TRBV6-2 or TRBV6-3 to TRBJ1-2; D gene ambiguous. Germline CDR1 is MNHEY and CDR2 is SVGEGT. Deletions cut 2 bases from V and 4 bases from J, with 8 bases between. This CDR3 contains 13 residues. Here the CDR3 DNA reads TGTGCCAGCAGTTACGGGGAGACCTATGGCTACACCTTC. Translated: CASSYGETYGYTF.

This clone appeared once. Other DNA sequences of this sample code for an identical CDR3. The gene calls are TRBV11-2 and TRBJ2-7, with a possible D match to TRBD2 (7 bases). The CDR3 spans 16 residues. Germline lookup yields CDR1 SGHAT and CDR2 FQNNGV. Trimming left V 1 base short and J 3 bases short, with 16 bases between. The DNA for the CDR3 is TGTGCCAGCAGCTTAGGGGGTCGGGGGGCTTTCTACGAGCAGTACTTC. As protein: CASSLGGRGAFYEQYF.

The J gene is TRBJ2-1, the V gene TRBV10-1; TRBD1 agrees at 9 bases. With V trimmed by 8 bases and J by 4 bases, 0 bases remained unmatched. This CDR3 spans 12 amino acids. Germline V lookup: CDR1 WNHNN, CDR2 SYGVQD (reference sequence). CDR3 coding DNA: TGCGCCAGCGGGACAGGGTACAATGAGCAGTTCTTC. This codes for CASGTGYNEQFF.

The rearrangement links TRBV28 to TRBJ1-5; tentatively, D is TRBD1 (5 bases). The CDR3 contains 15 residues. V dropped 5 bases and J dropped 2 bases, with 13 bases sitting between them. Germline loops: CDR1 MDHEN, CDR2 SYDVKM. The CDR3, as DNA: TGTGCCAGCAGTATATACGGGACTGGCAATCAGCCCCAGCATTTT. The encoded protein is CASSIYGTGNQPQHF.

The chain recombines TRBV18 with TRBJ2-5, with 8 bases that match TRBD2. The CDR3 spans 17 residues. After removal of 2 bases from V and 5 bases from J, the junction contained 13 bases not matched to a gene. From germline, CDR1 is KGHSH and CDR2 LQKENI. The CDR3 protein is CASSPSSGLVEMETQYF. The CDR3 nucleotides read TGTGCCAGCTCACCAAGTTCGGGACTAGTGGAGATGGAGACCCAGTACTTC.

The genes are TRBV5-4 and TRBJ2-3; TRBD1 aligns across 7 bases. Germline values: CDR1 SGHNT, CDR2 YYREEE (reference sequence). V shed 4 bases, J shed 3 bases, and the junction held 5 bases outside the gene matches. This CDR3 spans 14 amino acids. The CDR3 nucleotides are TGTGCCAGCAGCCGTAGACAGGGTACAGATACGCAGTATTTT. Its translation: CASSRRQGTDTQYF.

This clone was seen only a few times. The CDR3 DNA reads as TGTGCCAGCAGTTTTGAGGGGGCGAGGGCCAAAAACATTCAGTACTTC. Its translation is CASSFEGARAKNIQYF. This chain uses TRBV27 with TRBJ2-4; 7 bases line up with TRBD1. The ends lost 3 bases at V and 1 base at J; junction bases unmatched: 6. Per germline, CDR1 MNHEY and CDR2 SMNVEV (reference sequence). This CDR3 spans 16 amino acids.

The chain is built from TRBV28 and TRBJ2-3; 7 nucleotides align to TRBD2. Germline trimming cut 11 bases from V and 4 bases from J; bases unmatched to any gene: 15. Germline CDR1 reads MDHEN; CDR2 reads SYDVKM. The CDR3 covers 15 residues. DNA for the CDR3: TGTGCCTCACGAGGGAGGGCTAGCGGCTCAGATACGCAGTATTTT. This sequence encodes CASRGRASGSDTQYF.

The chain recombines TRBV4-3 with TRBJ1-2, with D possibly being TRBD1 (6 bases). Germline CDR1 LGHNA, CDR2 YSLEER. The CDR3 is 16 residues long. V shed 1 base and J shed 4 bases, with 16 bases lying between them. As DNA, the CDR3 is TGCGCCAGCAGCCAAGGCCAGGGGACGGCCTCCTATGGCTACACCTTC. This codes for CASSQGQGTASYGYTF.

CDR3 DNA: TGTGCCAGCAGCTCGCGGGACAGGGGGTTGAACACCATATATTTT. Translated: CASSSRDRGLNTIYF. This rearrangement joins TRBV5-6 to TRBJ1-3; TRBD1 agrees at 11 bases. The CDR3 loop spans 15 amino acids. J was trimmed by 7 bases and V by 3 bases; bases with no gene match: 6. The germline V gene encodes CDR1 SGHDT and CDR2 YYEEEE.

The chain links TRBV28 to TRBJ2-7; 11 bases match TRBD2. This CDR3 is built from 14 residues. V shed 6 bases, J shed 4 bases, and the junction held 5 bases outside the gene matches. CDR1 and CDR2 from the germline V gene are MDHEN and SYDVKM. The CDR3 reads CASSWGTSGYEQYF. CDR3 coding DNA: TGTGCCAGCAGCTGGGGGACTAGCGGTTACGAGCAGTACTTC.

The chain recombines TRBV28 with TRBJ2-7; 13 nucleotides line up with TRBD2. The CDR3 sequence is 15 residues long. V shed 2 bases and J 7 bases; nucleotides not matched to a gene: 5. In germline, CDR1 is MDHEN, CDR2 SYDVKM. The CDR3 reads CASSLTSGRAWEQYF. The CDR3 nucleotides read TGTGCCAGCAGTTTAACTAGCGGGAGGGCCTGGGAGCAGTACTTC.

This clone was picked up one time. The V and J genes are TRBV18 and TRBJ1-6, with D unresolved. The V gene lost 4 bases and the J gene lost 3 bases, with 10 bases spanning the gap. Germline assignment: CDR1 KGHSH and CDR2 LQKENI. This CDR3 is 15 amino acids long. The CDR3 protein is CASSLAQNYNSPLHF. In DNA, the CDR3 is TGTGCCAGCTCACTGGCACAGAACTATAATTCACCCCTCCACTTT.

The chain is built from TRBV19 and TRBJ1-2; TRBD1 matches at 8 bases. J gave up 2 bases and V 5 bases, and 7 bases lay outside the gene matches. Per the germline V gene, CDR1 is LNHDA and CDR2 is SQIVND (reference sequence). CDR3 length: 15 residues. CDR3 amino acids: CASSSQDRVNYGYTF. For the CDR3, the DNA is TGTGCCAGTAGTTCGCAGGACAGGGTAAACTATGGCTACACCTTC.

V is TRBV27 and J is TRBJ2-5; D is unclear. V shed 6 bases and J shed 5 bases, with 22 bases lying between them. The CDR3 has 16 amino acids. CDR1 and CDR2 (germline): MNHEY, SMNVEV (reference sequence). In DNA, the CDR3 is TGTGCCAGCAGCATCCCGACTCGAACCCTAGAGGAGACCCAGTACTTC. This encodes CASSIPTRTLEETQYF.

V and J are TRBV28 and TRBJ1-5; D gene unclear. The CDR3 loop spans 12 amino acids. The germline CDR1 and CDR2 sequences are MDHEN and SYDVKM. The V and J ends lost 3 bases and 6 bases respectively, with 6 bases between them. The CDR3 here is CASSFGPQPQHF. Here the CDR3 DNA reads TGTGCCAGCAGTTTTGGGCCTCAGCCCCAGCATTTT.

The chain uses TRBV19 and TRBJ2-1, with 7 bases fitting TRBD2. This CDR3 region has 14 residues. CDR1 is LNHDA and CDR2 is SQIVND in the germline V gene (reference sequence). V shed 5 bases, J shed 5 bases, and the junction held 6 bases outside the gene matches. The CDR3 reads CASSPWEGNNEQFF. The CDR3 DNA sequence: TGTGCCAGTAGTCCCTGGGAGGGGAACAATGAGCAGTTCTTC.

This chain links TRBV5-3 with TRBJ1-5; 9 nucleotides agree with TRBD1. TRBV5-3 is designated an ORF whose function remains uncertain. The CDR3 is 14 amino acids. The junction had 6 bases not matched to a gene; V was cut back by 9 bases and J by 2 bases. The CDR3 loop reads CANQTGGGNQPQHF. CDR3 coding DNA: TGTGCCAACCAGACAGGGGGAGGCAATCAGCCCCAGCATTTT.

The V gene is TRBV28, the J gene TRBJ2-2; a weak D match, TRBD2 (5 bases). CDR3 length equals 13 residues. In germline, CDR1 is MDHEN, CDR2 SYDVKM. V dropped 7 bases and J dropped 7 bases, with 13 bases sitting between them. CDR3: CASIQTGDGELFF. The CDR3 nucleotides are TGTGCCAGCATCCAAACCGGGGACGGGGAGCTGTTTTTT.

This chain uses TRBV18 with TRBJ2-5, with 12 bases matching TRBD1. V dropped 0 bases and J dropped 2; count of bases not matched to a gene: 10. CDR3 length: 19 residues. Germline V lookup: CDR1 KGHSH, CDR2 LQKENI. The CDR3 DNA is TGTGCCAGCTCACCACCGCACCCGGGACAGGGGGCTACTCAAGAGACCCAGTACTTC. It encodes CASSPPHPGQGATQETQYF.

The chain couples TRBV2 to TRBJ1-2; weak D call: TRBD1 (6 bases). The CDR3 consists of 15 residues. The V end was cut by 6 bases, the J end by 6 bases, with 20 bases between. Looked up from germline, CDR1 is SNHLY and CDR2 is FYNNEI. CDR3 loop: CASRGRGQGSNGYTF. CDR3 coding DNA: TGTGCCAGCAGAGGGAGAGGCCAGGGGTCAAATGGCTACACCTTC.

This sequence joins TRBV5-4 and TRBJ1-2, with unresolved D. Trimming took 4 bases from V and 5 from J, leaving 21 bases between them. In germline, CDR1 is SGHNT, CDR2 YYREEE (reference sequence). CDR3 size: 16 residues. The CDR3 loop is CASSEAQTGGRYGYTF. Written as DNA, the CDR3 is TGTGCCAGCAGCGAAGCCCAGACCGGAGGGCGGTATGGCTACACCTTC. Supplemented by reference TRBV5-4 and TRBJ1-2, the full variable domain reads ETGVTQSPTHLIKTRGQQVTLRCSSQSGHNTVSWYQQALGQGPQFIFQYYREEENGRGNFPPRFSGLQFPNYSSELNVNALELDDSALYLCASSEAQTGGRYGYTFGSGTRLTVV.